The 14 T cell receptor beta chains below all came from one sample that was sequenced in a study of cytomegalovirus exposure and HLA in healthy donors listed by TCRdb under 2017. Library method: the immunoSEQ multiplex PCR assay. The multiplex PCR relied on a mix of 60 forward primers for TCR Vbeta segments and 13 reverse primers for TCR Jbeta segments. TCRdb took over this immuneACCESS table, retaining in-frame rearrangements with V and J assigned. Such tables are incomplete; in checked studies, under half of the missing clones stem from an unresolved V gene, and the remainder is unexplained. This sample has under 95,000 clones in its table, and 75% of those were observed once. The ten largest make up 2% to 2.5% of the sample. Sequenced sample: PBMCs. The receptors were sampled from a man in his forties or fifties in good health and CMV-seronegative.

This clone turned up a few times. V is TRBV7-9 and J is TRBJ2-3, with 10 bases identical to TRBD2. The germline CDR1 and CDR2 sequences are SEHNR and FQNEAQ (reference sequence). Trimming removed 5 bases from V and 5 bases from J; junction bases left unmatched: 7. The CDR3 sequence is 15 residues long. DNA of the CDR3: TGTGCCAGCAGCCCACAAGCGGGGGGGCAAGATACGCAGTATTTT. Amino acids: CASSPQAGGQDTQYF.

The chain combines TRBV19 with TRBJ1-1, with no clear D. Trimming took 3 bases from V and 0 from J, leaving 11 bases between them. The CDR3 spans 15 residues. Germline-derived CDR1 and CDR2 are LNHDA and SQIVND (reference sequence). For the CDR3, the DNA is TGTGCCAGTAGTATTTCGATCACATTGAACACTGAAGCTTTCTTT. Amino acids: CASSISITLNTEAFF.

The gene calls are TRBV12-5 and TRBJ1-5; D is perhaps TRBD1 (6 bases). V was shortened by 7 bases and J by 0 bases, with 19 bases between the two germline ends. The CDR3 is 17 residues long. Germline V gene lookup returns CDR1 LGHNT and CDR2 FRNRAP. The CDR3 protein is CASALTRGRYSNQPQHF. CDR3 nucleotides: TGTGCTAGTGCCCTCACCAGGGGACGGTATAGCAATCAGCCCCAGCATTTT.

The J gene is TRBJ1-2, the V gene TRBV10-3, with a weak D call TRBD1 (5 bases). Trimming stripped 4 bases from V and 2 bases from J, with 8 bases between. This CDR3 comprises 13 residues. Germline CDR1 ENHRY, CDR2 SYGVKD. Here the CDR3 DNA reads TGTGCCATCAGTGGGGCAGGGAACTATGGCTACACCTTC. It codes for CAISGAGNYGYTF.

The V and J genes are TRBV2 and TRBJ1-1, with D perhaps matching TRBD1 (6 bases). The germline V gene has CDR1 SNHLY and CDR2 FYNNEI. The germline V and J ends were trimmed by 5 bases and 0 bases, with 16 bases remaining between them. The length of the CDR3 is 16 residues. In nucleotides, the CDR3 is TGTGCCAGCAGTCTCGACAGGACCTTCATGAACACTGAAGCTTTCTTT. Amino acid sequence: CASSLDRTFMNTEAFF.

The chain links TRBV7-9 to TRBJ1-1, with a tentative D call TRBD1 (5 bases). Germline lookup yields CDR1 SEHNR and CDR2 FQNEAQ (reference sequence). This CDR3 spans 15 amino acids. V lost 5 bases and J lost 2, with 15 bases in between. CDR3 sequence reads: CASSPSRQPNTEAFF. Written as DNA, the CDR3 is TGTGCCAGCAGCCCAAGCCGACAGCCCAACACTGAAGCTTTCTTT.

CDR3 DNA sequence: TGCGCCAGCAGCCCCATCGGGGGACAGAATAATCCCTACGAGCAGTACTTC. Translated: CASSPIGGQNNPYEQYF. The chain employs TRBV23-1 and TRBJ2-7; D may be TRBD1 (7 bases). TRBV23-1 is assigned to the ORF class and has an uncertain function. The CDR3 has 17 amino acids. V shed 6 bases and J shed 2 bases, with 23 bases lying between them.

This chain links TRBV10-3 with TRBJ2-1; perhaps TRBD1 as D (5 bases). Germline V CDR1 and CDR2: ENHRY, SYGVKD. The germline V and J ends were trimmed by 0 bases and 7 bases, with 10 bases remaining between them. The CDR3 is 14 residues long. As DNA, the CDR3 is TGTGCCATCAGTGAGTCCACAGGCCTGAATGAGCAGTTCTTC. Amino acid sequence: CAISESTGLNEQFF.

V and J are TRBV5-4 and TRBJ2-7; D unclear. The germline V gene has CDR1 SGHNT and CDR2 YYREEE (reference sequence). Between the trimmed V and J ends, which lost 4 bases and 0 bases, there was a span of 14 bases. The CDR3 consists of 15 residues. CDR3 loop: CASSPPGSRSYEQYF. The CDR3 DNA reads TGTGCCAGCAGCCCGCCGGGTAGTCGCTCCTACGAGCAGTACTTC.

On this clone itself: The germline gene is not matched at one end of the junction; a read error may be the cause. The chain couples TRBV4-2 to TRBJ1-5; 11 nucleotides line up with TRBD1. CDR3 size: 17 residues. Germline CDR1 reads LGHNA; CDR2 reads YNFKEQ. CDR3 nucleotides: TGTGTCAGCAGCCAGGACCCCGGGACAGGGGGATATCAGCCCCAGCATTTT. It yields the protein CVSSQDPGTGGYQPQHF.

Only a few counts were recorded for this clone. The V and J genes are TRBV6-1 and TRBJ1-4; 7 bases fit TRBD1. Germline V lookup: CDR1 MNHNS, CDR2 SASEGT. CDR3 size: 15 residues. Losses at the gene ends were 6 bases for V and 7 bases for J; bases not matched to a gene: 11. CDR3 sequence (DNA): TGTGCCAGCAGGCTTCCCAGGGGGTCGTCTGAAAAACTGTTTTTT. This translates into CASRLPRGSSEKLFF.

This clone was picked up a small number of times. This chain connects TRBV11-2 to TRBJ1-5; D perhaps matches TRBD1 (5 bases). V shed 7 bases and J shed 1 base, with 17 bases lying between them. This CDR3 is 16 amino acids long. Per germline, CDR1 SGHAT and CDR2 FQNNGV. The CDR3 sequence is CASTEVGRGSNQPQHF. CDR3 sequence (DNA): TGTGCCAGCACCGAGGTAGGGCGGGGGAGCAATCAGCCCCAGCATTTT.

CDR3 nucleotide sequence: TGTGCCACCAGCAGAGAGGGGACGGGAGACGAGCAGTACTTC. Its translation is CATSREGTGDEQYF. The chain is built from TRBV15 and TRBJ2-7, with D possibly matching TRBD2 (6 bases). V shed 0 bases and J shed 5 bases, with 11 bases lying between them. Germline V gene lookup returns CDR1 LNHNV and CDR2 YYDKDF (reference sequence). The CDR3 has 14 residues.

The chain employs TRBV5-1 and TRBJ2-7, with D possibly TRBD2 on 6 matching bases. Germline CDR1 and CDR2: SGHRS and YFSETQ. The CDR3 spans 14 residues. V dropped 3 bases and J dropped 4 bases, with 14 bases sitting between them. The CDR3 sequence: CASSSSGQRYEQYF. CDR3 sequence (DNA): TGCGCCAGCAGCTCGAGCGGGCAGAGGTACGAGCAGTACTTC.